These 20 T cell receptor beta chains share one sample of origin, sequenced in a study of PD-1 blockade in classical Hodgkin lymphoma. Profiling relied on immunoSEQ multiplex PCR, and the TCRdb table lists in-frame clones only, not all of them. The table records around 30,000 clones, 71% of them present only once. All the patients suffered relapse after autologous stem cell transplantation, and brentuximab vedotin exposure differed. This specimen consisted of peripheral blood mononuclear cells (PBMCs), obtained before the second cycle of nivolumab. These receptors were collected from a human donor with classical Hodgkin lymphoma.

The chain couples TRBV5-8 to TRBJ1-1; 7 nucleotides align to TRBD1. This CDR3 contains 16 residues. Per the germline V gene, CDR1 is SGHTS and CDR2 is YDEGEE. The trim removed 4 bases at V and 4 bases at J, leaving 13 bases unmatched. This CDR3 reads CASSPRDSFVVTEAFF. CDR3 DNA: TGTGCCAGCAGCCCCCGGGACAGCTTCGTGGTCACTGAAGCTTTCTTT.

This rearrangement joins TRBV5-6 to TRBJ2-1; 12 bases match TRBD2. CDR3 length equals 16 residues. The germline V gene encodes CDR1 SGHDT and CDR2 YYEEEE. The trim removed 0 bases at V and 8 bases at J, leaving 6 bases unmatched. The CDR3, as DNA: TGTGCCAGCAGCTTGGGCGCTAGCGGGGGGGCGTATGAGCAGTTCTTC. Translation gives CASSLGASGGAYEQFF. Filled out from reference TRBV5-6 and TRBJ2-1, the complete variable domain reads DAGVTQSPTHLIKTRGQQVTLRCSPKSGHDTVSWYQQALGQGPQFIFQYYEEEERQRGNFPDRFSGHQFPNYSSELNVNALLLGDSALYLCASSLGASGGAYEQFFGPGTRLTVL.

V is TRBV2 and J is TRBJ2-3; TRBD2 matches at 9 bases. The CDR3 is made up of 15 amino acids. V shed 4 bases and J 5 bases; nucleotides not matched to a gene: 7. CDR1 is SNHLY, CDR2 FYNNEI, per germline. The DNA for the CDR3 is TGTGCCAGCAGTGTCGGGCGGGGGGGCCTAGATACGCAGTATTTT. Translating it yields CASSVGRGGLDTQYF. The whole variable domain, filled in from reference TRBV2 and TRBJ2-3, reads EPEVTQTPSHQVTQMGQEVILRCVPISNHLYFYWYRQILGQKVEFLVSFYNNEISEKSEIFDDQFSVERPDGSNFTLKIRSTKLEDSAMYFCASSVGRGGLDTQYFGPGTRLTVL.

CDR3 coding DNA: TGCGCCAGCAGCTTGGGGGCCCTCTCTGGAAACACCATATATTTT. It is translated as CASSLGALSGNTIYF. The chain couples TRBV5-1 to TRBJ1-3; D gene unclear. The V end lost 0 bases, the J end lost 0 bases, and 7 bases lay between the germline ends. CDR1 is SGHRS and CDR2 is YFSETQ in the germline V gene. This CDR3 spans 15 amino acids.

This clone has a single count. The chain uses TRBV27 and TRBJ2-3, with D hard to call. Between the trimmed V and J ends, which lost 6 bases and 6 bases, there was a span of 13 bases. The CDR3 has 13 amino acids. CDR1 is MNHEY and CDR2 is SMNVEV in the germline V gene (reference sequence). In nucleotides, the CDR3 is TGTGCCAGCAGAACATATAGTATCGATACGCAGTATTTT. Protein product: CASRTYSIDTQYF.

V is TRBV28 and J is TRBJ2-1; 9 bases are shared with TRBD2. The V gene's germline CDR1 is MDHEN and CDR2 SYDVKM. The CDR3 is 15 amino acids. J lost 5 bases, V lost 6 bases, and 8 bases had no gene match. The CDR3 here is CASRVAGVPDNEQFF. The CDR3 region has the DNA TGTGCCAGCAGGGTAGCGGGGGTGCCCGACAATGAGCAGTTCTTC. Full variable domain (remainder filled in from reference TRBV28 and TRBJ2-1): DVKVTQSSRYLVKRTGEKVFLECVQDMDHENMFWYRQDPGLGLRLIYFSYDVKMKEKGDIPEGYSVSREKKERFSLILESASTNQTSMYLCASRVAGVPDNEQFFGPGTRLTVL.

This clone appeared a few times. The chain carries TRBV6-5 and TRBJ2-7; possibly TRBD1 for D (6 bases). The CDR3 spans 13 residues. Germline CDR1 MNHEY, CDR2 SVGAGI. V lost 7 bases to trimming and J lost 2 bases, with 12 bases between them. The CDR3 region is CASTPGHPYEQYF. CDR3 nucleotides: TGTGCCAGCACTCCGGGACACCCCTACGAGCAGTACTTC.

This clone was seen a few times. This CDR3 reads CASSYPGVGTEAFF. The CDR3 DNA reads TGTGCCAGCAGTTACCCGGGGGTGGGCACTGAAGCTTTCTTT. The chain couples TRBV6-6 to TRBJ1-1; D is possibly TRBD1 (5 bases). The CDR3 is made up of 14 amino acids. The germline CDR1 and CDR2 sequences are MNHNY and SVGAGI (reference sequence). The V gene lost 2 bases and the J gene lost 4 bases, with 11 bases spanning the gap.

Relative to its sample, this clone is medium-sized. This chain links TRBV5-4 with TRBJ2-3; D is uncertain. Germline V lookup: CDR1 SGHNT, CDR2 YYREEE (reference sequence). CDR3 length: 15 residues. Trimming removed 0 bases from V and 2 bases from J, with 10 bases in between. In DNA form, the CDR3 reads TGTGCCAGCAGCTTGGGAGATTTCTCCACAGATACGCAGTATTTT. Encoded protein: CASSLGDFSTDTQYF.

J is TRBJ2-2 and V is TRBV27; perhaps TRBD2 as D (6 bases). Trimming removed 5 bases from V and 5 bases from J, with 18 bases in between. CDR3 length equals 16 residues. Germline CDR1 MNHEY, CDR2 SMNVEV (reference sequence). CDR3 residues: CASSAQPGLLTGELFF. The CDR3 nucleotides read TGTGCCAGCAGTGCCCAACCGGGACTCCTTACCGGGGAGCTGTTTTTT.

The chain employs TRBV28 and TRBJ2-7, with a weak D call TRBD2 (6 bases). V lost 10 bases to trimming and J lost 3 bases, with 10 bases between them. The CDR3 runs 11 residues. Germline V gene sequence: CDR1 MDHEN, CDR2 SYDVKM. CDR3 residues: CATQDYYEQYF. CDR3 DNA sequence: TGTGCCACCCAGGACTACTACGAGCAGTACTTC.

CDR3 DNA sequence: TGTGCCAGCAGTTCAACAGGGAGTTTGGATTCACCCCTCCACTTT. It translates to CASSSTGSLDSPLHF. J is TRBJ1-6 and V is TRBV28; D perhaps matches TRBD1 (6 bases). Trimming took off 4 bases at V and 8 bases at J, with 15 bases between the two ends. CDR1 MDHEN and CDR2 SYDVKM come from the germline V gene. The CDR3 has 15 amino acids.

The chain combines TRBV30 with TRBJ1-4; TRBD1 might be the D (5 bases). The germline gives CDR1 GTSNPN, CDR2 SVGIG (reference sequence). This CDR3 is built from 14 residues. V lost 1 base, J lost 5 bases, and 11 bases lay in between. The CDR3 region is CAWSEGAVNEKLFF. The CDR3 DNA sequence: TGTGCCTGGAGTGAAGGGGCAGTGAATGAAAAACTGTTTTTT.

The rearrangement joins TRBV27 to TRBJ1-3, with unresolved D. Trimming took 4 bases from V and 1 from J, leaving 20 bases between them. Germline V gene data show CDR1 as MNHEY and CDR2 as SMNVEV (reference sequence). The CDR3 consists of 18 residues. The CDR3 spells CASSSYLPRPDSGNTIYF. The CDR3 DNA reads as TGTGCCAGCAGTTCCTATCTGCCTCGGCCGGATTCTGGAAACACCATATATTTT.

The rearrangement links TRBV5-1 to TRBJ2-7, with D possibly being TRBD1 (5 bases). Germline CDR1 is SGHRS and CDR2 is YFSETQ. V was shortened by 5 bases and J by 2 bases, with 11 bases between the two germline ends. The CDR3 contains 13 residues. The CDR3 reads CASSPDSAYEQYF. The CDR3 coding sequence is TGCGCCAGCAGTCCTGACAGTGCCTACGAGCAGTACTTC.

The CDR3 sequence is CASRLASADTQYF. In DNA form, the CDR3 reads TGTGCCAGCAGGTTGGCGAGCGCAGATACGCAGTATTTT. The rearrangement links TRBV7-3 to TRBJ2-3; the D is unclear. The ends were cut back, 6 bases at V and 4 bases at J, with 11 bases in the middle. The CDR3 loop spans 13 amino acids. The germline V gene encodes CDR1 SGHTA and CDR2 FQGTGA.

The V and J genes are TRBV6-6 and TRBJ2-1, with 10 bases fitting TRBD2. The V gene's germline CDR1 is MNHNY and CDR2 SVGAGI (reference sequence). V shed 7 bases, J shed 4 bases, and the junction held 10 bases outside the gene matches. CDR3 length: 16 residues. CDR3: CASNSKLAGLYNEQFF. DNA of the CDR3: TGTGCCAGCAACTCAAAACTAGCGGGGCTTTACAATGAGCAGTTCTTC.

The J gene is TRBJ1-4, the V gene TRBV18; maybe TRBD1 (6 bases). With 3 bases removed from V and 4 bases from J, the gap between germline ends came to 9 bases. The CDR3 spans 14 residues. Germline CDR1 reads KGHSH; CDR2 reads LQKENI. The CDR3 loop is CASSPDRYNEKLFF. The CDR3 DNA reads as TGTGCCAGCTCACCGGACAGATATAATGAAAAACTGTTTTTT.

The genes are TRBV6-6 and TRBJ1-2; D is perhaps TRBD1 (6 bases). The germline V and J ends were trimmed by 0 bases and 8 bases, with 16 bases remaining between them. Germline-derived CDR1 and CDR2 are MNHNY and SVGAGI (reference sequence). The CDR3 has 15 amino acids. In nucleotides, the CDR3 is TGTGCCAGCAGTTACTCCGCGGCAGGGGCTATCGGCTACACCTTC. This encodes CASSYSAAGAIGYTF.

The chain carries TRBV5-8 and TRBJ1-6; the match to TRBD1 covers 7 bases. The junction had 9 bases not matched to a gene; V was cut back by 0 bases and J by 0 bases. CDR3 length: 19 amino acids. The germline CDR1 and CDR2 sequences are SGHTS and YDEGEE. As DNA, the CDR3 is TGTGCCAGCAGCTTGGGAGAGTTAAACAGGGGCTCCTATAATTCACCCCTCCACTTT. Its protein product is CASSLGELNRGSYNSPLHF.